One and the same sample provided the 6 T cell receptor beta chains below, sequenced in a study of cytomegalovirus exposure and HLA in healthy donors. With 60 Vbeta and 13 Jbeta primers, the PCR was carried out. The method was immunoSEQ multiplex PCR; TCRdb's version includes in-frame clones alone and lacks a portion of them. The table records 150,000 to 200,000 clones, under 85% of them present only once. Sample: PBMCs. These receptors all come from a woman younger than 45 in good health and CMV-seronegative.

The gene calls are TRBV5-8 and TRBJ2-2; 7 nucleotides agree with TRBD1. Germline loops: CDR1 SGHTS, CDR2 YDEGEE. The trim removed 3 bases at V and 3 bases at J, leaving 8 bases unmatched. The CDR3 is 16 amino acids. In DNA form, the CDR3 reads TGTGCCAGCAGCTCAATCCAGGGGGAAGACACCGGGGAGCTGTTTTTT. Translation gives CASSSIQGEDTGELFF. The variable domain in full, with the rest retrieved from reference TRBV5-8 and TRBJ2-2, is EAGVTQSPTHLIKTRGQQATLRCSPISGHTSVYWYQQALGLGLQFLLWYDEGEERNRGNFPPRFSGRQFPNYSSELNVNALELEDSALYLCASSSIQGEDTGELFFGEGSRLTVL.

The V gene is TRBV10-3, the J gene TRBJ1-5; 8 nucleotides agree with TRBD1. CDR3 size: 15 residues. CDR1 and CDR2 from the germline V gene are ENHRY and SYGVKD. J gave up 8 bases and V 0 bases, and 6 bases lay outside the gene matches. The CDR3 DNA sequence: TGTGCCATCAGTGAGTCGTGGACAGGGAACGAGCCCCAGCATTTT. Protein sequence: CAISESWTGNEPQHF.

The chain employs TRBV9 and TRBJ2-3; 8 positions match TRBD2. CDR3 length: 16 amino acids. Germline-derived CDR1 and CDR2 are SGDLS and YYNGEE. V lost 4 bases, J lost 0 bases, and 7 bases stayed unmatched. CDR3 in amino acids: CASSSSAGASTDTQYF. CDR3 nucleotides: TGTGCCAGCAGCTCGTCAGCGGGAGCTAGCACAGATACGCAGTATTTT.

This chain links TRBV5-6 with TRBJ2-3, with a tentative D call TRBD2 (6 bases). CDR1 is SGHDT and CDR2 is YYEEEE in the germline V gene. There are 15 residues in the CDR3. Trimming removed 0 bases at V and 2 bases at J, with 10 bases between. The CDR3 coding sequence is TGTGCCAGCAGCTTGGGCGGGGACCCCACAGATACGCAGTATTTT. Its translation is CASSLGGDPTDTQYF. Full variable domain (rest looked up from reference TRBV5-6 and TRBJ2-3): DAGVTQSPTHLIKTRGQQVTLRCSPKSGHDTVSWYQQALGQGPQFIFQYYEEEERQRGNFPDRFSGHQFPNYSSELNVNALLLGDSALYLCASSLGGDPTDTQYFGPGTRLTVL.

The chain joins TRBV7-8 to TRBJ2-7; tentatively, D is TRBD1 (5 bases). The CDR3 covers 12 residues. Between the trimmed V and J ends, which lost 1 base and 8 bases, there was a span of 9 bases. From germline, CDR1 is SGHVS and CDR2 FQNEAQ. The CDR3 DNA is TGTGCCAGCAGCTTAGACAGGTCCCAGCAGTACTTC. Protein sequence: CASSLDRSQQYF.

The chain recombines TRBV6-5 with TRBJ2-2, with TRBD1 matching 7 bases. The CDR3 sequence is 13 residues long. Germline assignment: CDR1 MNHEY and CDR2 SVGAGI. V gave up 8 bases and J gave up 4 bases; unmatched junction bases: 4. The CDR3 sequence: CASDRVATGELFF. Written as DNA, the CDR3 is TGTGCCAGCGACAGGGTCGCCACCGGGGAGCTGTTTTTT.